This passage covers 18 T cell receptor beta chains from one sample sequenced in a study of T cell changes during pregnancy in multiple sclerosis. Using immunoSEQ multiplex PCR, the repertoire was profiled, and TCRdb retains in-frame clones only, with some absent. The sample lists around 50,000 clones; about 87% were seen once. Here the sequenced sample was peripheral blood, taken in the first trimester of pregnancy. Source of these receptors: a female donor with multiple sclerosis, enrolled in a pregnancy study.

The chain has TRBV11-3 and TRBJ1-1, with 8 bases lining up with TRBD1. The germline V gene encodes CDR1 SGHNT and CDR2 YENEEA. V was pared by 0 bases and J by 3 bases, with 0 bases of the junction left unmatched. The CDR3 runs 14 residues. CDR3 DNA: TGTGCCAGCAGCTTAGAGGGACAGGACACTGAAGCTTTCTTT. Translating it yields CASSLEGQDTEAFF.

This sequence joins TRBV4-1 and TRBJ1-4; 7 bases match TRBD1. CDR1 is MGHRA and CDR2 is YSYEKL in the germline V gene. J lost 8 bases, V lost 4 bases, and 10 bases had no gene match. The CDR3 is made up of 15 amino acids. This CDR3 reads CASSLEGATAEKLFF. The CDR3 nucleotides are TGCGCCAGCAGCCTGGAGGGGGCTACTGCGGAAAAACTGTTTTTT.

V is TRBV7-2 and J is TRBJ2-5; D uncertain. Germline CDR1 reads SGHTA; CDR2 reads FQGNSA. Trimming took off 5 bases at V and 3 bases at J, with 13 bases between the two ends. This CDR3 contains 14 residues. The CDR3 is CASSPQVLKETQYF. In DNA form, the CDR3 reads TGTGCCAGCAGCCCCCAAGTACTAAAAGAGACCCAGTACTTC.

The CDR3 DNA is TGCGCCAGCAGCTCGGACAGCTACTACTCCTACGAGCAGTACTTC. It is translated as CASSSDSYYSYEQYF. The chain uses TRBV5-1 and TRBJ2-5, with a weak D call TRBD1 (6 bases). The last part of the DNA fits TRBJ2-7 better; the J call may be wrong. The germline V gene encodes CDR1 SGHRS and CDR2 YFSETQ. CDR3 length equals 15 residues.

The chain combines TRBV20-1 with TRBJ1-2; D gene ambiguous. Per germline, CDR1 DFQATT and CDR2 SNEGSKA (reference sequence). The CDR3 length is 9 residues. Trimming removed 3 bases at V and 9 bases at J, with 5 bases between. CDR3 in amino acids: CSASNRYTF. The CDR3, as DNA: TGCAGTGCTAGCAATCGCTACACCTTC.

The V gene is TRBV19, the J gene TRBJ2-2; tentative D call: TRBD2 (5 bases). V dropped 10 bases and J dropped 0 bases, with 15 bases sitting between them. Germline CDR1 LNHDA, CDR2 SQIVND (reference sequence). The CDR3 spans 15 residues. The CDR3 is CATQRPGSNTGELFF. CDR3 DNA: TGTGCCACCCAGAGACCGGGGTCGAACACCGGGGAGCTGTTTTTT.

This chain uses TRBV7-3 with TRBJ2-7, with 12 bases aligning to TRBD1. Germline V gives CDR1 SGHTA, CDR2 FQGTGA. The ends lost 6 bases at V and 4 bases at J; junction bases unmatched: 7. This CDR3 contains 15 residues. CDR3 amino acids: CASSFGTGGFYEQYF. CDR3 coding DNA: TGTGCCAGCAGTTTTGGGACAGGGGGCTTTTACGAGCAGTACTTC.

The chain uses TRBV28 and TRBJ2-5; tentative D call: TRBD1 (5 bases). The CDR3 is 15 residues long. Trimming removed 7 bases from V and 4 bases from J, with 19 bases in between. The germline V gene encodes CDR1 MDHEN and CDR2 SYDVKM. The CDR3 region is CASTEISGFGETQYF. In DNA, the CDR3 is TGTGCCAGCACCGAGATATCAGGGTTTGGAGAGACCCAGTACTTC.

The gene calls are TRBV21-1 and TRBJ2-7; the D call in the table, TRBD2, was not verified against the DNA. TRBV21-1 is shown as a pseudogene. The CDR3 is made up of 19 amino acids. CDR3 DNA: TGTGCCAGCAGCAAAATCGGGGGGTTAGCGGGGGGGAGCTCCTACGAGCAGTACTTC. Translating gives CASSKIGGLAGGSSYEQYF.

Here the CDR3 DNA reads TGCGCCAGCAGCTCTAGGACAGGGAGTTCCGGGGAGCTGTTTTTT. It yields the protein CASSSRTGSSGELFF. The V call is TRBV5-1, the J call TRBJ2-2; 8 nucleotides align to TRBD1. In germline, CDR1 is SGHRS, CDR2 YFSETQ. The J segment lost 6 bases and the V segment lost 3 bases, leaving 7 bases of the junction unmatched. The length of the CDR3 is 15 residues.

V is TRBV6-6 and J is TRBJ1-1; D gene uncertain. CDR3 length: 14 amino acids. CDR1 is MNHNY and CDR2 is SVGAGI in the germline V gene (reference sequence). With 0 bases removed from V and 6 bases from J, the gap between germline ends came to 11 bases. CDR3 loop: CASSYSIAWPEAFF. The CDR3 region has the DNA TGTGCCAGCAGTTACTCGATAGCGTGGCCTGAAGCTTTCTTT.

The chain employs TRBV5-6 and TRBJ1-2, with a possible D match to TRBD1 (6 bases). CDR3 length: 13 residues. Germline V gene data show CDR1 as SGHDT and CDR2 as YYEEEE. V was pared by 4 bases and J by 2 bases, with 9 bases between. CDR3 DNA: TGTGCCAGCAGCAGTACAGGGAACTATGGCTACACCTTC. This translates into CASSSTGNYGYTF.

The chain recombines TRBV5-4 with TRBJ1-2; TRBD1 matches at 7 bases. V was clipped by 7 bases and J by 6 bases; unmatched bases: 9. Germline-derived CDR1 and CDR2 are SGHNT and YYREEE (reference sequence). This CDR3 region has 13 residues. The CDR3 sequence is CASGGPDRDGYTF. The CDR3 DNA follows: TGTGCCAGCGGTGGCCCCGACAGGGATGGCTACACCTTC.

This chain links TRBV5-1 with TRBJ2-1; 9 bases line up with TRBD1. The J segment lost 7 bases and the V segment lost 2 bases, leaving 10 bases of the junction unmatched. CDR3 length equals 16 residues. The germline gives CDR1 SGHRS, CDR2 YFSETQ. CDR3 DNA: TGCGCCAGCAGCTTATTGGGGACAGGGCTACTAAATGAGCAGTTCTTC. Encoded protein: CASSLLGTGLLNEQFF.

J is TRBJ1-4 and V is TRBV6-6, with D perhaps matching TRBD1 (6 bases). The length of the CDR3 is 15 residues. V lost 6 bases to trimming and J lost 7 bases, with 18 bases between them. CDR1 and CDR2 (germline): MNHNY, SVGAGI (reference sequence). The CDR3 sequence: CASRGSVTGSEKLFF. The CDR3 region has the DNA TGTGCCAGCAGGGGTTCCGTTACAGGGAGTGAAAAACTGTTTTTT.

V and J are TRBV5-1 and TRBJ2-2; 9 bases agree with TRBD2. Per germline, CDR1 SGHRS and CDR2 YFSETQ. Germline trimming cut 0 bases from V and 5 bases from J; bases unmatched to any gene: 5. This CDR3 contains 16 residues. The CDR3 sequence: CASSLAVAGETGELFF. Here the CDR3 DNA reads TGCGCCAGCAGCTTGGCGGTAGCGGGGGAAACCGGGGAGCTGTTTTTT.

The chain uses TRBV6-5 and TRBJ2-7; TRBD2 matches at 9 bases. From germline, CDR1 is MNHEY and CDR2 SVGAGI. The CDR3 is made up of 15 amino acids. The V and J ends lost 2 bases and 0 bases, in that order; junction bases with no gene match: 2. The CDR3 DNA is TGTGCCAGCAGTTACGCTAGCGGGGCCTCCTACGAGCAGTACTTC. The encoded protein is CASSYASGASYEQYF.

This chain joins TRBV19 and TRBJ1-5, with TRBD1 matching over 7 bases. After removal of 7 bases from V and 6 bases from J, the junction contained 6 bases not matched to a gene. Germline V lookup: CDR1 LNHDA, CDR2 SQIVND (reference sequence). This CDR3 has 13 residues. Here the CDR3 DNA reads TGTGCCAGTATGAGACAGGGATTTCAGCCCCAGCATTTT. This sequence encodes CASMRQGFQPQHF.